The entry below gives a single T cell receptor (beta chain) sequence along with its context. Its matching antigen is unknown. Sequencing used immunoSEQ multiplex PCR; TCRdb keeps in-frame clones, though not all of them. The sample records about 120,000 clones, 75% to 95% being singletons. The sample comes from a study of T cell responses to AZD1222 COVID-19 vaccine. Whole-study results and caveats: Repertoires were obtained only post-peak T cell response.

V lost 7 bases and J lost 4, with 11 bases in between. The CDR3 sequence is 11 residues long. Germline assignment: CDR1 DFQATT and CDR2 SNEGSKA (reference sequence). This material consisted of peripheral blood, taken on day 0 of AZD1222 vaccination. The sequence was collected from an adult in good health. The chain recombines TRBV20-1 with TRBJ2-7; D uncertain. The CDR3 loop reads CSGTLRYEQYF. The CDR3 DNA is TGCAGTGGCACATTACGGTACGAGCAGTACTTC.